This TCR beta chain was identified in a study of T cell repertoires in cytomegalovirus infection. Study-wide background: Based on public TCR beta signatures, there were indications of CMV infection and of a matching HLA type. Regarding the study as a whole: HLA-C-restricted CMV-specific TCR beta clonotypes prevailed in the ex vivo response.

In its sample, this clonotype was seen a few times. Antigen specificity is unknown. Each CDR3 protein gets one entry after TCRdb re-called the reads with MiXCR. The sample carries hundreds of thousands of distinct CDR3 sequences, about a tenth recorded once. The sequencing sample was made of PBMCs. This receptor was obtained from a human donor in good health (CMV status not recorded). Some clones in this sample may be carry-over from other donors' samples.

The CDR3 protein is CASSLLIGQGRTFF. As DNA, the CDR3 is TGTGCCAGCAGCTTATTGATCGGACAGGGGCGAACTTTCTTT. The rearrangement uses TRBV11-2 and TRBJ1-1, with 9 bases aligning to TRBD1. Germline trimming cut 2 bases from V and 12 bases from J; bases unmatched to any gene: 10. From germline, CDR1 is SGHAT and CDR2 FQNNGV. The CDR3 length is 14 residues.